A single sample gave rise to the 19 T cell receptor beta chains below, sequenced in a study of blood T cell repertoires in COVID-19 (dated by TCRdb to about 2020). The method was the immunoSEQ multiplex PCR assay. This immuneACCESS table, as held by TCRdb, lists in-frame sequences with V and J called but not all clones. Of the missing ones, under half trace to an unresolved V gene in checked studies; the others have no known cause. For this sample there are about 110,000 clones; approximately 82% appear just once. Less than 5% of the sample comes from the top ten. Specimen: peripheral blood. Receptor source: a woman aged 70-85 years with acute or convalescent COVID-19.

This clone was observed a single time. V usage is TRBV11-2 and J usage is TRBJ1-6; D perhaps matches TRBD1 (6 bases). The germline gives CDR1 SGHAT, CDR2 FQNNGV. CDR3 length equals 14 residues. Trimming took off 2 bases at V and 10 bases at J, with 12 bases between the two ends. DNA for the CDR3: TGTGCCAGCAGCTTAACAGGGTCTGGGTCACCCCTCCACTTT. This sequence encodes CASSLTGSGSPLHF.

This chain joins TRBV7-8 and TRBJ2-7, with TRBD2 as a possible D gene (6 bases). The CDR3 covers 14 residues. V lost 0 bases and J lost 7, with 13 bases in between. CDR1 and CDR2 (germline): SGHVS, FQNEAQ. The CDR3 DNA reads TGTGCCAGCAGCTTAGCTGGCAGGGCGGGGGAGCAGTACTTC. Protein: CASSLAGRAGEQYF.

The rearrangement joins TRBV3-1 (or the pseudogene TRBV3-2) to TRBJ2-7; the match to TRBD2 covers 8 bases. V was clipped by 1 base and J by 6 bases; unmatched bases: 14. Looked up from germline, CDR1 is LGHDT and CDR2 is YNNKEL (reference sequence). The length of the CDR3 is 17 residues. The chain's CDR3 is CASSQAPRLAISGEQYF. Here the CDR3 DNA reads TGTGCCAGCAGCCAAGCCCCTCGACTAGCGATCAGCGGCGAGCAGTACTTC.

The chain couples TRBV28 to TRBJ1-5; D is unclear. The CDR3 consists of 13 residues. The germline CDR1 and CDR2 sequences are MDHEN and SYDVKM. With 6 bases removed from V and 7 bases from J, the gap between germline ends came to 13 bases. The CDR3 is CASSPPMSQPQHF. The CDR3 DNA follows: TGTGCCAGCAGCCCCCCCATGAGCCAGCCCCAGCATTTT.

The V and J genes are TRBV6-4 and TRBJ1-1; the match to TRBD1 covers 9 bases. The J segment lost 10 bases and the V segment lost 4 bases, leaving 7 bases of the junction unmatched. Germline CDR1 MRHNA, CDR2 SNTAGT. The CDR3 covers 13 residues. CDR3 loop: CASSAGTGSRAFF. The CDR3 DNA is TGTGCCAGCAGTGCTGGGACAGGGTCAAGAGCTTTCTTT.

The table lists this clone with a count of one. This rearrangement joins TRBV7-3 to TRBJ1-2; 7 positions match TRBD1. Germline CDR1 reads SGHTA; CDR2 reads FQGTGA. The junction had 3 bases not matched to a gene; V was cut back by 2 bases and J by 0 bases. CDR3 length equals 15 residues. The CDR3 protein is CASSLRRGTNYGYTF. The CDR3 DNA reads TGTGCCAGCAGCTTACGCAGGGGGACTAACTATGGCTACACCTTC.

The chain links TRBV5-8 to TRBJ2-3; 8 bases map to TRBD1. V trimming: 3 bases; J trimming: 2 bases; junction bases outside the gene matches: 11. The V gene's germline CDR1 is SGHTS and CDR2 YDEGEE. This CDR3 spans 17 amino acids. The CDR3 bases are TGTGCCAGCAGCTCCGGGACAGGAGTCACCTTCACAGATACGCAGTATTTT. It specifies CASSSGTGVTFTDTQYF.

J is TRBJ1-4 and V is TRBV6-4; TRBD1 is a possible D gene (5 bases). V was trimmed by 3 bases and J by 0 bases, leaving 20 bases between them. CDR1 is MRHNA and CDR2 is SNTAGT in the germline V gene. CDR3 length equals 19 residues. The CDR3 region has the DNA TGTGCCAGCAGTGATCGGGCAGGGCTTATCCTCGCAACTAATGAAAAACTGTTTTTT. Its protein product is CASSDRAGLILATNEKLFF.

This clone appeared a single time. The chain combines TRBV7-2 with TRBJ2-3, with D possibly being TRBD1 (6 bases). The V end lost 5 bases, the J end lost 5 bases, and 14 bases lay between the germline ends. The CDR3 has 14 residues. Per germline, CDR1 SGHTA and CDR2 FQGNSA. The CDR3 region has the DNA TGTGCCAGCAGCCCAGGATCGACAGGAGATACGCAGTATTTT. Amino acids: CASSPGSTGDTQYF. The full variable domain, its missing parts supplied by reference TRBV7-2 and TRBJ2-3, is GAGVSQSPSNKVTEKGKDVELRCDPISGHTALYWYRQSLGQGLEFLIYFQGNSAPDKSGLPSDRFSAERTGGSVSTLTIQRTQQEDSAVYLCASSPGSTGDTQYFGPGTRLTVL.

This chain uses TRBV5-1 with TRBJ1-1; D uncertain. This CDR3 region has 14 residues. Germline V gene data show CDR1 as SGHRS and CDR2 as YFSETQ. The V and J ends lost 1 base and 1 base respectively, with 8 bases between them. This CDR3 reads CASSLPEGNTEAFF. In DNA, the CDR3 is TGCGCCAGCAGCTTGCCGGAGGGGAACACTGAAGCTTTCTTT.

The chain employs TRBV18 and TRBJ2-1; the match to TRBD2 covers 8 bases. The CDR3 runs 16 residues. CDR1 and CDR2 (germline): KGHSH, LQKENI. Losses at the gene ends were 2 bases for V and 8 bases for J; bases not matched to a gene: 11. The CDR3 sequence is CASSPSSGGVRDEQFF. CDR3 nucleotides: TGTGCCAGCTCACCATCTTCCGGGGGGGTCCGAGATGAGCAGTTCTTC.

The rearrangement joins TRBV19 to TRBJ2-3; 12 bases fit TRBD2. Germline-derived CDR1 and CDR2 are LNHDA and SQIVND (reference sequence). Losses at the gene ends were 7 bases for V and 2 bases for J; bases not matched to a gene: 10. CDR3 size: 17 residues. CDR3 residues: CASTPGLAGQLTDTQYF. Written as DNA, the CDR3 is TGTGCCAGTACCCCTGGACTAGCGGGGCAACTCACAGATACGCAGTATTTT.

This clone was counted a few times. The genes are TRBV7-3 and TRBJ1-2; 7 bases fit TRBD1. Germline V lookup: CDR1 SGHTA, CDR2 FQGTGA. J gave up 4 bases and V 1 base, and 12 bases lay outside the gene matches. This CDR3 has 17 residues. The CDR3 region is CASSLIPTNRGGYGYTF. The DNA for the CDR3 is TGTGCCAGCAGCTTAATTCCCACTAACAGGGGAGGCTATGGCTACACCTTC.

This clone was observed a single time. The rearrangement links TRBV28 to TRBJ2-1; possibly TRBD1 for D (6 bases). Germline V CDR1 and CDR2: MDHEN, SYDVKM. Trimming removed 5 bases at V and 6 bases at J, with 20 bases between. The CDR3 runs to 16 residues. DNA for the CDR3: TGTGCCAGCAGTGCCAGATATACCCCAGGGGTCAATGAGCAGTTCTTC. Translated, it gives CASSARYTPGVNEQFF.

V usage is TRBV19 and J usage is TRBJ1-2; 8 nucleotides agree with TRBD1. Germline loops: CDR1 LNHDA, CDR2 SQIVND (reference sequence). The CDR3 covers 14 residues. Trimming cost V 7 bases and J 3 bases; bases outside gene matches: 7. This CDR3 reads CASNPTGADYGYTF. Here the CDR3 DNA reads TGTGCCAGTAACCCGACAGGGGCCGACTATGGCTACACCTTC. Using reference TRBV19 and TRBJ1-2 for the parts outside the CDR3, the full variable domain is DGGITQSPKYLFRKEGQNVTLSCEQNLNHDAMYWYRQDPGQGLRLIYYSQIVNDFQKGDIAEGYSVSREKKESFPLTVTSAQKNPTAFYLCASNPTGADYGYTFGSGTRLTVV.

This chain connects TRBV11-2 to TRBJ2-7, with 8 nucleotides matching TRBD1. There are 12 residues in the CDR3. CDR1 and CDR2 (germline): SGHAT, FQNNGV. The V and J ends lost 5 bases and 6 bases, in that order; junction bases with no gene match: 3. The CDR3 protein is CASSPDRGEQYF. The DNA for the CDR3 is TGTGCCAGCAGCCCCGACAGGGGCGAGCAGTACTTC.

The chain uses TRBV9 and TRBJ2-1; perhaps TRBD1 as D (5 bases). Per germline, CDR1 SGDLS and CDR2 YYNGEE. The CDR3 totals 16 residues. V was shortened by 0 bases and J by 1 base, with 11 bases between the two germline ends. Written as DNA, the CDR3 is TGTGCCAGCAGCGTAGAGGTGCAGGGTTCCTACAATGAGCAGTTCTTC. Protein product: CASSVEVQGSYNEQFF.

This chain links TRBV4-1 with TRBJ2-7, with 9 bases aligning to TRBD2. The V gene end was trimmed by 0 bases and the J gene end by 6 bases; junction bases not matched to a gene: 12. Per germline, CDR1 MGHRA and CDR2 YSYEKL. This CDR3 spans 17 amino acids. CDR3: CASSQDGGGEAAGEQYF. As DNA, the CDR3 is TGCGCCAGCAGCCAAGACGGCGGGGGGGAAGCCGCCGGCGAGCAGTACTTC.

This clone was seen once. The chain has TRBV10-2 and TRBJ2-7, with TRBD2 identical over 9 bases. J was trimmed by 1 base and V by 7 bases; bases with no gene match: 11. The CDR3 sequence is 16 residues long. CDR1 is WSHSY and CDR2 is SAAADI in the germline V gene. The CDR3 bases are TGCGCCAGCACCGAGGGGGGCGCGGGAGGGTCCTACGAGCAGTACTTC. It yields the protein CASTEGGAGGSYEQYF.